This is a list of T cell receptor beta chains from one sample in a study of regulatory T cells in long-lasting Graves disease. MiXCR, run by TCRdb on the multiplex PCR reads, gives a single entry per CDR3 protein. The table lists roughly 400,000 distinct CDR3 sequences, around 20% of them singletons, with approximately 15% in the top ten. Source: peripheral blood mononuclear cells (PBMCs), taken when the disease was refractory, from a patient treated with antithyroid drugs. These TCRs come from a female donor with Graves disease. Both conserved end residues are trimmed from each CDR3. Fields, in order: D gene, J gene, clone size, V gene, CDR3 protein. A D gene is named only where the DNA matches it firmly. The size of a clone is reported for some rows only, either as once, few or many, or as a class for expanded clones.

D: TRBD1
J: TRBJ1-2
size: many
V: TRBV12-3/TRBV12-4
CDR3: ASSTGTGNGYT

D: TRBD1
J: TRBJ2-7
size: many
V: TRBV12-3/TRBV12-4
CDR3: ASTSTGGPYEQY

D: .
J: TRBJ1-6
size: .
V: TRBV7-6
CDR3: ASRYSGGSPLH

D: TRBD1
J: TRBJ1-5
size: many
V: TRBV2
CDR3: ASREGQGGNQPQH

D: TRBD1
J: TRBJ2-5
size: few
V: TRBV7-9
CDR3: ASSLEVRGLETQY

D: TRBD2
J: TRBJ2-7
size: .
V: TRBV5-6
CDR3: ASSLASSGRLGEQY

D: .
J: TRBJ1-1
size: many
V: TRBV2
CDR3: ASTQGTQAF

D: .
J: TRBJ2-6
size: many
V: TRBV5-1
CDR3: ASSSHYQEGANVLT

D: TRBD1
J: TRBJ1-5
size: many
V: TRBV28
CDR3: ASSCPGQGLIDNQPQH

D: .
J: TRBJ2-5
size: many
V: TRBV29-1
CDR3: SVEDGNEETQY

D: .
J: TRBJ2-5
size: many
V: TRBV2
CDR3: ARGGREGPQY

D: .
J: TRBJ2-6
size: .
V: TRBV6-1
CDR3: ASSEALLASGANVLT

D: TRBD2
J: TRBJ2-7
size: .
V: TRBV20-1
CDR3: STGLAGVSGSYEQY

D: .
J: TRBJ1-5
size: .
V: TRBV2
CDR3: ASSDQGDQPQH

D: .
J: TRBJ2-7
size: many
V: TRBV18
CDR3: ASSPRDDTYEQY

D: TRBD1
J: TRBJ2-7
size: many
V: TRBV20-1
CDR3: SAKPGVRDRGLYEQY

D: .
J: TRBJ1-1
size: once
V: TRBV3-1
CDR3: ASSPHQVENTEAF

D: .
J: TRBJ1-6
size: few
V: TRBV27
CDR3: ASTIHSPLH

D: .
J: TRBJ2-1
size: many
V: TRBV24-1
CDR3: ATSEDGDGNEQF

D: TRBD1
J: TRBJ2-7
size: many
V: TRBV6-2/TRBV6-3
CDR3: ASEWGQGVTPSYEQY

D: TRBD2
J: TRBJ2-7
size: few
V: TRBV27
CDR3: ASSQALAGAYEQY

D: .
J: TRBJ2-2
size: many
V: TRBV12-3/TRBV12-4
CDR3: ASSYDLFGASNTGELF

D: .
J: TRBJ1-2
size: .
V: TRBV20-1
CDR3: SAQREVAGGYT

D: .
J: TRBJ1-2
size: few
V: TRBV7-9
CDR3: ASIGQISYGYT

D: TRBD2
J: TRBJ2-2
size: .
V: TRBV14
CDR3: ASSPGTSGTNTGELF

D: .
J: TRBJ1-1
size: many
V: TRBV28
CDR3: ASSSLGGEAF

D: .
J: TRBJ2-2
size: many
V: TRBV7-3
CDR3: ASSFRSTGELF

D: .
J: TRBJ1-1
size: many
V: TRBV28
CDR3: ASSGFPHRQMGGGQNTEAF

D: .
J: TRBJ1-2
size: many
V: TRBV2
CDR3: ASSEGVYGYT

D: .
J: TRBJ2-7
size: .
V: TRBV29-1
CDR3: SVEGRGVKTYEQY

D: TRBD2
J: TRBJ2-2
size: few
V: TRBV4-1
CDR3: ASSHTGTSGSSGELF

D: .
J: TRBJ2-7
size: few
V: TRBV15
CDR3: ATSRDTRGALLGEQY

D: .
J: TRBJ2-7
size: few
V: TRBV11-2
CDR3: ASSFYSGSGYEQY

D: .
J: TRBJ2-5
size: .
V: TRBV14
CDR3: ASKEKNRETQY

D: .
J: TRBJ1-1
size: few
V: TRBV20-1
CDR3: SARPGLKIDTEAF

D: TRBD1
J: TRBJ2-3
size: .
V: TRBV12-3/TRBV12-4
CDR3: ASSRGGLPTDTQY

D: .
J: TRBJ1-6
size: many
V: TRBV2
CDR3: ASSDVSNSPLH

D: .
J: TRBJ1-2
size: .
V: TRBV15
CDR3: ATSRAGAGGLGGYT

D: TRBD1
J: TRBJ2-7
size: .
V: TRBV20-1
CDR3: SANRQGPLEQY

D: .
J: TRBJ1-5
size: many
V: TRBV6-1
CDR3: ASSPPGVYSNQPQH

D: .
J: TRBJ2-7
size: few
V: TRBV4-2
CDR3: ASSKSGPWDEQY

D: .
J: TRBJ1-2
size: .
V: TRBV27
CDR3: ASSLQQGDRGYT

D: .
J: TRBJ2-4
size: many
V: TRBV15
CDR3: ATSRDLGQNIQY

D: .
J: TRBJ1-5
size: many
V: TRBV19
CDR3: ASTDRPQGNQPQH

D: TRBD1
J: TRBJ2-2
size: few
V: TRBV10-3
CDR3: AIRGQGEHGELF

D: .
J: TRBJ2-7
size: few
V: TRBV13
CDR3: ASSSYPPGHNYEQY

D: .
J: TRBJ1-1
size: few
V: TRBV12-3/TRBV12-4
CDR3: ASSFSTETMNTEAF